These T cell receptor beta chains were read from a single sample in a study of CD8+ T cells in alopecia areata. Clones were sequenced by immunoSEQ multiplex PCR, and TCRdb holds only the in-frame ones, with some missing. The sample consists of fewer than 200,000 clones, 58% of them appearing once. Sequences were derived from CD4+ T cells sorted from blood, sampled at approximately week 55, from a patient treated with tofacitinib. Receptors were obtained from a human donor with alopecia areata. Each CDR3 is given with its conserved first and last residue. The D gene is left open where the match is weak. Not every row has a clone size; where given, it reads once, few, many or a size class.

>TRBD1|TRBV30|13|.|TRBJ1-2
TGTGCCGTCCGGACAGGGCCTAACTATGGCTACACCTTC
CAVRTGPNYGYTF
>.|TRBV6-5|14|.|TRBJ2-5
TGTGCCAGCAGTTACGGGCTAACAAAAGAGACCCAGTACTTC
CASSYGLTKETQYF
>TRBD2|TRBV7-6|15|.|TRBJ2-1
TGTGCCAGCAGCTTCGGGGGGACGAATTTCAATGAGCAGTTCTTC
CASSFGGTNFNEQFF
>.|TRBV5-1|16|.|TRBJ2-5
TGCGCCAGCAGCCAATCGGGACTCATCTACGAAGAGACCCAGTACTTC
CASSQSGLIYEETQYF
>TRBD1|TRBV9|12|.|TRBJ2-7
TGTGCCAGCGGGACAGGGAACTACGAGCAGTACTTC
CASGTGNYEQYF
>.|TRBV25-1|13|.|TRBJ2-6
TGTGCCAGCAGTGCAGAGGGGGCCAACGTCCTGACTTTC
CASSAEGANVLTF
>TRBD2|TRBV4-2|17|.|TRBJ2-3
TGTGCCAGCAGCCTAGAGCGGGGGGGCCAAAGCACAGATACGCAGTATTTT
CASSLERGGQSTDTQYF
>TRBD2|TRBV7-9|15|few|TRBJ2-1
TGTGCCAGCACTTTAGCGGGGGGAACCTACAATGAGCAGTTCTTC
CASTLAGGTYNEQFF
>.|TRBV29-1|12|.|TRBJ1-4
TGCAGCGTTGGCCGGGAGCCGGGAAAACTGTTTTTT
CSVGREPGKLFF
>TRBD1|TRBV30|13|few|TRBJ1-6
TGTGCCTGGAGCAGGACAGGGAATTCACCCCTCCACTTT
CAWSRTGNSPLHF
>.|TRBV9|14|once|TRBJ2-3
TGTGCCAGCAGCGTGGCGCCTAGCACAGATACGCAGTATTTT
CASSVAPSTDTQYF
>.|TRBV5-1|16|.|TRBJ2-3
TGCGCCAGCACCACCGGGAACCCGGCCGGCACAGATACGCAGTATTTT
CASTTGNPAGTDTQYF
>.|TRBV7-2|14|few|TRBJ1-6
TGTGCCAGCAGCCCAGCAGGGGATAATTCACCCCTCCACTTT
CASSPAGDNSPLHF
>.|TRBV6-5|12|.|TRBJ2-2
TGTGCCAGCAGTTCTGTCTCCGGGGAGCTGTTTTTT
CASSSVSGELFF
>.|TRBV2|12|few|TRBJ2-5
TGTGCCAGCACCAGGAGGGCCGAGACCCAGTACTTC
CASTRRAETQYF
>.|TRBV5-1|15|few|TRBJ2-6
TGCGCCAGCAGCTTGGACAGCTCTGGGGCCAACGTCCTGACTTTC
CASSLDSSGANVLTF
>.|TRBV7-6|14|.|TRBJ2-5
TGTGCCAGCAGCTTAGCGGGGGGCCAAGAGACCCAGTACTTC
CASSLAGGQETQYF
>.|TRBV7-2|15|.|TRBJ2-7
TGTGCCAGCAGCTTAGTTGAGCGGAGATCCTACGAGCAGTACTTC
CASSLVERRSYEQYF
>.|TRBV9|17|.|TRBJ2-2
TGTGCCAGCAGCGTAGGGCCCCCCGAGCGAGAGTCCGGGGAGCTGTTTTTT
CASSVGPPERESGELFF
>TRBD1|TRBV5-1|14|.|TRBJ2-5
TGCGCCAGCAGCTTGGCGACAGGGGTAGAGACCCAGTACTTC
CASSLATGVETQYF
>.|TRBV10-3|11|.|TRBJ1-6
TGTGCCATCAGTGAGGGATCACCCCTCCACTTT
CAISEGSPLHF
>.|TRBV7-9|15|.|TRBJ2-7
TGTGCCAGCAGCTTAGTGTCAGGGGGGACCTACGAGCAGTACTTC
CASSLVSGGTYEQYF